What follows are 3 T cell receptor beta chains derived from one specimen sequenced in a study of PD-L1 blockade in urothelial cancer. Libraries were prepared by immunoSEQ multiplex PCR; TCRdb keeps only in-frame clonotypes and omits some of them. The sample has about 82,000 clones; about 90% are singletons. Sequenced material: PBMCs, taken around atezolizumab (anti-PD-L1) treatment. Receptors originate from a woman in her 70s with urothelial cancer.

The chain couples TRBV29-1 to TRBJ1-2; D unclear. V lost 4 bases and J 8 bases, leaving 17 bases between the germline ends. The CDR3 covers 13 residues. CDR1 is SQVTM, CDR2 ANQGSEA, per germline. The CDR3 spells CSVAGGDRRGYTF. The CDR3 DNA follows: TGCAGCGTTGCCGGCGGAGACCGAAGGGGCTACACCTTC.

This chain uses TRBV2 with TRBJ2-2; tentatively, D is TRBD2 (6 bases). The V gene lost 7 bases and the J gene lost 0 bases, with 12 bases spanning the gap. This CDR3 has 15 residues. Germline lookup yields CDR1 SNHLY and CDR2 FYNNEI. The CDR3 is CASKRGNANTGELFF. CDR3 DNA: TGTGCCAGCAAACGGGGGAACGCGAACACCGGGGAGCTGTTTTTT.

The chain couples TRBV18 to TRBJ2-1; 10 nucleotides agree with TRBD2. V shed 4 bases and J 7 bases; nucleotides not matched to a gene: 10. Germline V gives CDR1 KGHSH, CDR2 LQKENI. This CDR3 is built from 16 residues. The CDR3 DNA is TGTGCCAGCTCACTAACCCTAGCGGGAGCCAGTAATGAGCAGTTCTTC. Its translation: CASSLTLAGASNEQFF.